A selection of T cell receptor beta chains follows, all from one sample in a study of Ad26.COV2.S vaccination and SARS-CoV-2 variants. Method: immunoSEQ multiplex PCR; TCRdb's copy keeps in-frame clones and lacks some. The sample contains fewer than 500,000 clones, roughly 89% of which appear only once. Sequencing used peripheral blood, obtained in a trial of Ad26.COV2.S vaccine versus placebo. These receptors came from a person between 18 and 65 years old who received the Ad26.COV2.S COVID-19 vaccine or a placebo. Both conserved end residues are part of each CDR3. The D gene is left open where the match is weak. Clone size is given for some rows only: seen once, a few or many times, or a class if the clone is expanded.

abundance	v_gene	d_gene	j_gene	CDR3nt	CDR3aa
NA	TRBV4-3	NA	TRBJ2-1	TGCGCCAGCAGCCAGGACGGGGGAAGATACAATGAGCAGTTCTTC	CASSQDGGRYNEQFF
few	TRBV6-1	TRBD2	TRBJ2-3	TGTGCCAGCAGTGAGAGACTAGCGGGGGGCCGAGATACGCAGTATTTT	CASSERLAGGRDTQYF
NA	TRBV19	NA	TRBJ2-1	TGTGCCAGTAGTCCCCCTCTACTAGCAACTGAGCAGTTCTTC	CASSPPLLATEQFF
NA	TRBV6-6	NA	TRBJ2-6	TGTGCCAGCAGTCGGGACATAGAGGGCGCCTCAGGGGCCAACGTCCTGACTTTC	CASSRDIEGASGANVLTF
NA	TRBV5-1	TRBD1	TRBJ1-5	TGCGCCAGCAGCCTGCAGGGGGGGCCCCAGCATTTT	CASSLQGGPQHF
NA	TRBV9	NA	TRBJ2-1	TGTGCCAGCAGCGTAGAGGCAAGGCTGGCCTACAATGAGCAGTTCTTC	CASSVEARLAYNEQFF
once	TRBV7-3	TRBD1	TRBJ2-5	TGTGCCAGCAGCGACAGGGGGCAAGAGACCCAGTACTTC	CASSDRGQETQYF
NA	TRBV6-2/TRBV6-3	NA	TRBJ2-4	TGTGCCAGCAGTTACTCCACACCGGGAGCCAAAAACATTCAGTACTTC	CASSYSTPGAKNIQYF
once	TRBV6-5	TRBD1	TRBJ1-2	TGTGCCAGCCAAAAGACCGGGACAGCCTCTGGCTACACCTTC	CASQKTGTASGYTF
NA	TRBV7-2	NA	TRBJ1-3	TGTGCCAGCAGCTTAGAGATGGGCTCTGGAAACACCATATATTTT	CASSLEMGSGNTIYF
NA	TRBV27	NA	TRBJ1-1	TGTGCCAGCAGACTGCAGGGGTGGAACACTGAAGCTTTCTTT	CASRLQGWNTEAFF
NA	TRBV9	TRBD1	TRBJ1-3	TGTGCCAGCAGCGTAGCCCGCCGGGACAGGGGCTCCAGCTCTGGAAACACCATATATTTT	CASSVARRDRGSSSGNTIYF
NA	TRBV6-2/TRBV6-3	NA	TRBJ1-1	TGTGCCAGCAGTTACCCCGACACCATTGAAGCTTTCTTT	CASSYPDTIEAFF
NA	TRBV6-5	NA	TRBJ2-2	TGTGCCAGCCGGAAGGGATCCACCGGGGAGCTGTTTTTT	CASRKGSTGELFF
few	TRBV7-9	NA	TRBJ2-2	TGTGCCAGCAGCCGCCCCGCGGGATACGAGCTGTTTTTT	CASSRPAGYELFF
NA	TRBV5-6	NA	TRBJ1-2	TGTGCCAGCAGCTTGTTTGCCACGAACTATGGCTACACCTTC	CASSLFATNYGYTF
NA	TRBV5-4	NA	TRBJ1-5	TGTGCCAGCAGCACCCGTGGTCAGCCCCAGCATTTT	CASSTRGQPQHF
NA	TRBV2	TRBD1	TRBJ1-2	TGTGCCAGCAGGGACAGGGGGCTGGGCTACACCTTC	CASRDRGLGYTF
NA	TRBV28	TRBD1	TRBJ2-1	TGTGCCAGCCTGCCGGGACAGGGGCTCGATGAGCAGTTCTTC	CASLPGQGLDEQFF
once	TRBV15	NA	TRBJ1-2	TGTGCCACCAGCAGAGAAGTCCAGGGTGGCTACACCTTC	CATSREVQGGYTF
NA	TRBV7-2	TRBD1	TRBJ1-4	TGTGCCAGCAGCGGAGGACAGGCGGCTAATGAAAAACTGTTTTTT	CASSGGQAANEKLFF
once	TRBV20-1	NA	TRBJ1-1	TGCAGTGCGTCAAGCAGGGTGGAAGCTTTCTTT	CSASSRVEAFF
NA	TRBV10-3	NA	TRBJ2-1	TGTGCCATCAGGCAGGGAGGTGAGCAGTTCTTC	CAIRQGGEQFF
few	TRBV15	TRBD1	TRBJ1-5	TGTGCCACCAGCAGAGACCGGACAGGGGGCGGGCAGCCCCAGCATTTT	CATSRDRTGGGQPQHF
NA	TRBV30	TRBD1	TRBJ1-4	TGTGCCTGGGGGACAGGTTCCTTTAATGAAAAACTGTTTTTT	CAWGTGSFNEKLFF
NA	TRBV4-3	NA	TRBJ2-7	TGCGCCAGCAGCCCCCACCCATCGACGGAGGGTCCCTACGAGCAGTACTTC	CASSPHPSTEGPYEQYF
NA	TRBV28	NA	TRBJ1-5	TGTGCCAGCAGCTACCTTGGTCGGAGCAATCAGCCCCAGCATTTT	CASSYLGRSNQPQHF
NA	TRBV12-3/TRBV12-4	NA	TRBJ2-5	TGTGCCAGCAGTTGGGGACAAGAGACCCAGTACTTC	CASSWGQETQYF
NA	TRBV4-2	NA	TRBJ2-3	TGTGCCAGCAGCCAACGGTCTAAAGCAGATACGCAGTATTTT	CASSQRSKADTQYF
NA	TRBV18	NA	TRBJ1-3	TGTGCCAGCTCACCTCAGGCTCCCGCTTCTGGAAACACCATATATTTT	CASSPQAPASGNTIYF
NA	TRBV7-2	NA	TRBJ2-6	TGTGCCAGCAGCTCCGGCGGAGGTGGGGCCAACGTCCTGACTTTC	CASSSGGGGANVLTF
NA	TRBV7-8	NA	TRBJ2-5	TGTGCCAGCAGCCAGGGGACCTGGACAGAGACCCAGTACTTC	CASSQGTWTETQYF
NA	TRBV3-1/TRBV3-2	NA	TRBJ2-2	TGTGCCAGCAGCCAAGGCTCTTTTGGGGCGGGGTCGAACACCGGGGAGCTGTTTTTT	CASSQGSFGAGSNTGELFF
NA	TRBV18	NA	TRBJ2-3	TGTGCCAGCTCAAGCACAGATACGCAGTATTTT	CASSSTDTQYF
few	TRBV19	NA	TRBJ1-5	TGTGCCAGCCAGGACTCGGGTCAGCCCCAGCATTTT	CASQDSGQPQHF
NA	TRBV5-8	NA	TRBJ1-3	TGTGCCAGCAGCTTGTTGGGGGGAAACTCTGGAAACACCATATATTTT	CASSLLGGNSGNTIYF
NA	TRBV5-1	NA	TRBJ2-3	TGCGCCAGCAGCTTGAAGCGGCAGGCCGCAGATACGCAGTATTTT	CASSLKRQAADTQYF